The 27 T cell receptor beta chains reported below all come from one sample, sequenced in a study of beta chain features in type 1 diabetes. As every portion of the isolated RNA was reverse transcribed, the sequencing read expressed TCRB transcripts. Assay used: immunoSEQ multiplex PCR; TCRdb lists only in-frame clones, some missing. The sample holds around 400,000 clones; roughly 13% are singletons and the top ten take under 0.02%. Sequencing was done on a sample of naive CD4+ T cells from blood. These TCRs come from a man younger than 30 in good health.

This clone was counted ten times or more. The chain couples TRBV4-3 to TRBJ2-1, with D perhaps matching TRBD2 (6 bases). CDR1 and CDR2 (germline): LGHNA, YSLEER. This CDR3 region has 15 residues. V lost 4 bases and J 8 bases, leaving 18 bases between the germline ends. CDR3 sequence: CASSRGRETRDEQFF. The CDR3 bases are TGCGCCAGCAGCCGAGGTCGGGAGACCCGGGATGAGCAGTTCTTC.

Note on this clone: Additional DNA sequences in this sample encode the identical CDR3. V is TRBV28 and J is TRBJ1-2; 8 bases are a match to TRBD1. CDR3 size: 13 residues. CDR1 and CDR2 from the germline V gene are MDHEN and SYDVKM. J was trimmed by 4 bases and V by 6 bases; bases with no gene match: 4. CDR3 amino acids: CASSLGQVYGYTF. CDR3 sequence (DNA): TGTGCCAGCAGCCTGGGACAGGTCTATGGCTACACCTTC.

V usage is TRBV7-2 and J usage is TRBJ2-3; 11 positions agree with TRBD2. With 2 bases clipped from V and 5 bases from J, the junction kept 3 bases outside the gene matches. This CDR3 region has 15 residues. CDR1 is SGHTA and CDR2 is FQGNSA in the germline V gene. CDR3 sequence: CASSLTSGSGDTQYF. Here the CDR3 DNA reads TGTGCCAGCAGCTTAACTAGCGGGAGTGGAGATACGCAGTATTTT.

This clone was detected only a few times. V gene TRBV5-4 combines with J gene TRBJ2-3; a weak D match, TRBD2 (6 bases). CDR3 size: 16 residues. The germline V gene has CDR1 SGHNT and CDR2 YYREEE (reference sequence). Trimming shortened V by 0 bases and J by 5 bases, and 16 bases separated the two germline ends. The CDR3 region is CASSLDYGGGEDTQYF. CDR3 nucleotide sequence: TGTGCCAGCAGCTTGGATTACGGGGGAGGAGAAGATACGCAGTATTTT.

CDR3 DNA sequence: TGTGCCAGCACCAAGCGCGGCAGCCCCACAGATACGCAGTATTTT. Translating it yields CASTKRGSPTDTQYF. The genes are TRBV9 and TRBJ2-3; no reliable D call. Trimming pared 6 bases from V and 2 bases from J, leaving 16 bases between. CDR1 and CDR2 from the germline V gene are SGDLS and YYNGEE. This CDR3 is built from 15 residues. The whole variable domain, remainder taken from reference TRBV9 and TRBJ2-3, is DSGVTQTPKHLITATGQRVTLRCSPRSGDLSVYWYQQSLDQGLQFLIQYYNGEERAKGNILERFSAQQFPDLHSELNLSSLELGDSALYFCASTKRGSPTDTQYFGPGTRLTVL.

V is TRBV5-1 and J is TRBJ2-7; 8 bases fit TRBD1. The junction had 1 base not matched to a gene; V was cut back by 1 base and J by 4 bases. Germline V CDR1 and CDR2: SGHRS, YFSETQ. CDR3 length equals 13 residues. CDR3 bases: TGCGCCAGCAGCTTGCAGGGGGCATACGAGCAGTACTTC. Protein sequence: CASSLQGAYEQYF.

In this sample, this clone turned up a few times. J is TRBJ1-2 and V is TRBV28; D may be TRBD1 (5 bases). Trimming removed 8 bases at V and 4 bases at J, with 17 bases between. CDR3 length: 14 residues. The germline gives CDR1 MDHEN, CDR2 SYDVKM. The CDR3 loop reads CASSREGPSYGYTF. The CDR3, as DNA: TGTGCCAGCTCCCGGGAGGGGCCCAGCTATGGCTACACCTTC.

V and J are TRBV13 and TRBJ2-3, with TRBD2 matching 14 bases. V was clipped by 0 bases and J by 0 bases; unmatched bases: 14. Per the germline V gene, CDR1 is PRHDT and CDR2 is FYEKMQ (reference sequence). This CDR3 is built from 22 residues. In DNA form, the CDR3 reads TGTGCCAGCAGCTTAGGCCGGACTAGCGGGAGGTTTGCTACCCCTAGCACAGATACGCAGTATTTT. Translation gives CASSLGRTSGRFATPSTDTQYF.

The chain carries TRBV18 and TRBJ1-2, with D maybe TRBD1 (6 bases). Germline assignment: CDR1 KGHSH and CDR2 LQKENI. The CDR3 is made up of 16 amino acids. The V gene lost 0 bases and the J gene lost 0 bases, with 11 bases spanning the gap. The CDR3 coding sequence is TGTGCCAGCTCACCACCGAACAGGGCAGCTAACTATGGCTACACCTTC. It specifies CASSPPNRAANYGYTF.

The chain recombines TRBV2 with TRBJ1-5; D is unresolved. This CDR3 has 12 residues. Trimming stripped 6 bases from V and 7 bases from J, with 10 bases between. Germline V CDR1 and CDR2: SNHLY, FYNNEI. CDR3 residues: CASSLREQPQHF. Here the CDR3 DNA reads TGTGCCAGCAGCCTCCGGGAGCAGCCCCAGCATTTT. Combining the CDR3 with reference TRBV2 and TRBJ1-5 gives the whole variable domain EPEVTQTPSHQVTQMGQEVILRCVPISNHLYFYWYRQILGQKVEFLVSFYNNEISEKSEIFDDQFSVERPDGSNFTLKIRSTKLEDSAMYFCASSLREQPQHFGDGTRLSIL.

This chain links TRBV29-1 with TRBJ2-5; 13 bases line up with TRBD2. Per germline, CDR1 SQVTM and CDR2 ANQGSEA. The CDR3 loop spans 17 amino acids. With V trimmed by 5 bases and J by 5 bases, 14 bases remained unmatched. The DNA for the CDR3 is TGCAGCGTTAATCTTCGGGGGACTAGCGGGGACTGGGAGACCCAGTACTTC. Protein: CSVNLRGTSGDWETQYF.

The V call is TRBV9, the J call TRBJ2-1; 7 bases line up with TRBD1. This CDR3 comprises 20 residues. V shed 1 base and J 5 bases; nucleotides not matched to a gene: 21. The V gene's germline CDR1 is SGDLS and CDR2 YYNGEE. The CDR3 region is CASSVPKERTGTDSHNEQFF. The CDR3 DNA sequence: TGTGCCAGCAGCGTACCTAAAGAGCGAACCGGGACAGATTCCCACAATGAGCAGTTCTTC.

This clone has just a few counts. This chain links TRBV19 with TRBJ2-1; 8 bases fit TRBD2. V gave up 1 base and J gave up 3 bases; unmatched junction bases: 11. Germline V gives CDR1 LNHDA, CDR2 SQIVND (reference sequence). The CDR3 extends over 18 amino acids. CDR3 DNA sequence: TGTGCCAGTAGTATAGCGTTCGGGACTAGGATGCGCTACAATGAGCAGTTCTTC. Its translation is CASSIAFGTRMRYNEQFF.

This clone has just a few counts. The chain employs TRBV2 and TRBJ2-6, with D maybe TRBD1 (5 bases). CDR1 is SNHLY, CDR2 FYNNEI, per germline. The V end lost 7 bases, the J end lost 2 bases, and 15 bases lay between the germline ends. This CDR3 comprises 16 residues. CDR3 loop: CASTPRVTPGANVLTF. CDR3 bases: TGTGCCAGCACCCCCAGGGTCACGCCTGGGGCCAACGTCCTGACTTTC.

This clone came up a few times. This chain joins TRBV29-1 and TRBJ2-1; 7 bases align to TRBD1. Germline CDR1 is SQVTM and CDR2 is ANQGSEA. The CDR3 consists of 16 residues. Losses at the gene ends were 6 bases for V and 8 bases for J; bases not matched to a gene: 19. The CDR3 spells CSVSPSGTALRDEQFF. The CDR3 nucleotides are TGCAGCGTATCTCCATCCGGGACAGCTTTACGCGATGAGCAGTTCTTC.

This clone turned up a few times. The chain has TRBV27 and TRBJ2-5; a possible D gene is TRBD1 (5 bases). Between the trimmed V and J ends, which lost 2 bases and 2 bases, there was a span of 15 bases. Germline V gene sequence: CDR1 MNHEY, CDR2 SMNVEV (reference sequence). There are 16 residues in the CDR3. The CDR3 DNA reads TGTGCCAGCAGTTTACGATGGTCGGCAGGGCAAGAGACCCAGTACTTC. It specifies CASSLRWSAGQETQYF.

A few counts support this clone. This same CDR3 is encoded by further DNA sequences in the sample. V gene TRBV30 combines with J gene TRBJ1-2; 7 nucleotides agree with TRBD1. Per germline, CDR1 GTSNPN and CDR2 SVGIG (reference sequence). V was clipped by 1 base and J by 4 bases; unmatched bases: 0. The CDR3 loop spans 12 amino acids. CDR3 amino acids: CAWSAGGYGYTF. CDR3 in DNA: TGTGCCTGGAGTGCAGGGGGCTATGGCTACACCTTC.

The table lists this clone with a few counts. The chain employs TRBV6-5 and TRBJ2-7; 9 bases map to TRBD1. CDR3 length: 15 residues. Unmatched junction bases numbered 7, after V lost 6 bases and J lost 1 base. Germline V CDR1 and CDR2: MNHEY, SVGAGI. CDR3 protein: CASRAPGQGSYEQYF. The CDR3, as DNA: TGTGCCAGCAGAGCCCCGGGACAGGGTTCCTACGAGCAGTACTTC.

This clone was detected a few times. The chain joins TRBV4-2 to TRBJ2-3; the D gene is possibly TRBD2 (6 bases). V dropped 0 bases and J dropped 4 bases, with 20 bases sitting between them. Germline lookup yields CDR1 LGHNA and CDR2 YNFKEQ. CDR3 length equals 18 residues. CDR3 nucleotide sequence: TGTGCCAGCAGCCAAGATATCCGGCGGGGTAATTTTGCAGATACGCAGTATTTT. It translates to CASSQDIRRGNFADTQYF.

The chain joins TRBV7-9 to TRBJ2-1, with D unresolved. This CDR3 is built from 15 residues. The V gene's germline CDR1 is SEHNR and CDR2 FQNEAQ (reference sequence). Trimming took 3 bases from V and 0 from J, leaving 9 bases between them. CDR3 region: CASSLAASSYNEQFF. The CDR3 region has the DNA TGTGCCAGCAGCTTGGCCGCAAGCTCCTACAATGAGCAGTTCTTC. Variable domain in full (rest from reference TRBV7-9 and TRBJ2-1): DTGVSQNPRHKITKRGQNVTFRCDPISEHNRLYWYRQTLGQGPEFLTYFQNEAQLEKSRLLSDRFSAERPKGSFSTLEIQRTEQGDSAMYLCASSLAASSYNEQFFGPGTRLTVL.

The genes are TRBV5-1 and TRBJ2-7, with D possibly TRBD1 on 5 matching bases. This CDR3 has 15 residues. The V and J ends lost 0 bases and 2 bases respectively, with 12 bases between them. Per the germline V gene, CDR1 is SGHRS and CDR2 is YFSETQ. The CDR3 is CASSLAGDSTYEQYF. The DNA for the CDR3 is TGCGCCAGCAGCTTGGCCGGAGACAGTACCTACGAGCAGTACTTC.

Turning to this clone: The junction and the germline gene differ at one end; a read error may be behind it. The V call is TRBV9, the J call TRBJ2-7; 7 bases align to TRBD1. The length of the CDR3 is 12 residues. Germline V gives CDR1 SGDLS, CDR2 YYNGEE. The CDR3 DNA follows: TGTGCCAGCAGCCTAAGTGGAGACAGGGTGTCCTTC. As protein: CASSLSGDRVSF.

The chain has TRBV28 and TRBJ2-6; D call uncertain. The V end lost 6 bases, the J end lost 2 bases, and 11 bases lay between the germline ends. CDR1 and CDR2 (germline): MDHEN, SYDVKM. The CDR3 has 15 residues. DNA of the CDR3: TGTGCCAGCAGCTCCCTTTTTCCTGGGGCCAACGTCCTGACTTTC. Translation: CASSSLFPGANVLTF.

CDR3 DNA sequence: TGTGCCAGCAGCTTAGGGCCAGAAAACACTGAAGCTTTCTTT. It translates to CASSLGPENTEAFF. The chain has TRBV11-2 and TRBJ1-1, with D hard to call. From germline, CDR1 is SGHAT and CDR2 FQNNGV. The germline V and J ends were trimmed by 1 base and 2 bases, with 8 bases remaining between them. The length of the CDR3 is 14 residues. Full variable domain (outside the CDR3, taken from reference TRBV11-2 and TRBJ1-1): EAGVAQSPRYKIIEKRQSVAFWCNPISGHATLYWYQQILGQGPKLLIQFQNNGVVDDSQLPKDRFSAERLKGVDSTLKIQPAKLEDSAVYLCASSLGPENTEAFFGQGTRLTVV.

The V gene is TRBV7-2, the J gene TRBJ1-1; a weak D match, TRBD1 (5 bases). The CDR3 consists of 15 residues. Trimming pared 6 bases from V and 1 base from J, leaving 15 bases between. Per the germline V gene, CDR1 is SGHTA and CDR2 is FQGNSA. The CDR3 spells CASRLQAGGNTEAFF. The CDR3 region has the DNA TGTGCCAGCAGGCTACAGGCGGGGGGGAACACTGAAGCTTTCTTT.

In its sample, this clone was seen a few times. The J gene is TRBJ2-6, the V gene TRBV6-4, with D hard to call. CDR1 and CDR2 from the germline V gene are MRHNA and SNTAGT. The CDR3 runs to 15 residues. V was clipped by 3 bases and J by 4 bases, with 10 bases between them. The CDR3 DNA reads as TGTGCCAGCAGTGAGTCTAGGAGCGGGGCCAACGTCCTGACTTTC. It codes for CASSESRSGANVLTF.

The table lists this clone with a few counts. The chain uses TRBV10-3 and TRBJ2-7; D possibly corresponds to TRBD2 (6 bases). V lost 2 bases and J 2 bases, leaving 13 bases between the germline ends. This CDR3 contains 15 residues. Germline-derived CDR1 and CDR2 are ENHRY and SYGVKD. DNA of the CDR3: TGTGCCATCAGTGAGCCGGGGACTTTCACCTACGAGCAGTACTTC. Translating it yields CAISEPGTFTYEQYF.